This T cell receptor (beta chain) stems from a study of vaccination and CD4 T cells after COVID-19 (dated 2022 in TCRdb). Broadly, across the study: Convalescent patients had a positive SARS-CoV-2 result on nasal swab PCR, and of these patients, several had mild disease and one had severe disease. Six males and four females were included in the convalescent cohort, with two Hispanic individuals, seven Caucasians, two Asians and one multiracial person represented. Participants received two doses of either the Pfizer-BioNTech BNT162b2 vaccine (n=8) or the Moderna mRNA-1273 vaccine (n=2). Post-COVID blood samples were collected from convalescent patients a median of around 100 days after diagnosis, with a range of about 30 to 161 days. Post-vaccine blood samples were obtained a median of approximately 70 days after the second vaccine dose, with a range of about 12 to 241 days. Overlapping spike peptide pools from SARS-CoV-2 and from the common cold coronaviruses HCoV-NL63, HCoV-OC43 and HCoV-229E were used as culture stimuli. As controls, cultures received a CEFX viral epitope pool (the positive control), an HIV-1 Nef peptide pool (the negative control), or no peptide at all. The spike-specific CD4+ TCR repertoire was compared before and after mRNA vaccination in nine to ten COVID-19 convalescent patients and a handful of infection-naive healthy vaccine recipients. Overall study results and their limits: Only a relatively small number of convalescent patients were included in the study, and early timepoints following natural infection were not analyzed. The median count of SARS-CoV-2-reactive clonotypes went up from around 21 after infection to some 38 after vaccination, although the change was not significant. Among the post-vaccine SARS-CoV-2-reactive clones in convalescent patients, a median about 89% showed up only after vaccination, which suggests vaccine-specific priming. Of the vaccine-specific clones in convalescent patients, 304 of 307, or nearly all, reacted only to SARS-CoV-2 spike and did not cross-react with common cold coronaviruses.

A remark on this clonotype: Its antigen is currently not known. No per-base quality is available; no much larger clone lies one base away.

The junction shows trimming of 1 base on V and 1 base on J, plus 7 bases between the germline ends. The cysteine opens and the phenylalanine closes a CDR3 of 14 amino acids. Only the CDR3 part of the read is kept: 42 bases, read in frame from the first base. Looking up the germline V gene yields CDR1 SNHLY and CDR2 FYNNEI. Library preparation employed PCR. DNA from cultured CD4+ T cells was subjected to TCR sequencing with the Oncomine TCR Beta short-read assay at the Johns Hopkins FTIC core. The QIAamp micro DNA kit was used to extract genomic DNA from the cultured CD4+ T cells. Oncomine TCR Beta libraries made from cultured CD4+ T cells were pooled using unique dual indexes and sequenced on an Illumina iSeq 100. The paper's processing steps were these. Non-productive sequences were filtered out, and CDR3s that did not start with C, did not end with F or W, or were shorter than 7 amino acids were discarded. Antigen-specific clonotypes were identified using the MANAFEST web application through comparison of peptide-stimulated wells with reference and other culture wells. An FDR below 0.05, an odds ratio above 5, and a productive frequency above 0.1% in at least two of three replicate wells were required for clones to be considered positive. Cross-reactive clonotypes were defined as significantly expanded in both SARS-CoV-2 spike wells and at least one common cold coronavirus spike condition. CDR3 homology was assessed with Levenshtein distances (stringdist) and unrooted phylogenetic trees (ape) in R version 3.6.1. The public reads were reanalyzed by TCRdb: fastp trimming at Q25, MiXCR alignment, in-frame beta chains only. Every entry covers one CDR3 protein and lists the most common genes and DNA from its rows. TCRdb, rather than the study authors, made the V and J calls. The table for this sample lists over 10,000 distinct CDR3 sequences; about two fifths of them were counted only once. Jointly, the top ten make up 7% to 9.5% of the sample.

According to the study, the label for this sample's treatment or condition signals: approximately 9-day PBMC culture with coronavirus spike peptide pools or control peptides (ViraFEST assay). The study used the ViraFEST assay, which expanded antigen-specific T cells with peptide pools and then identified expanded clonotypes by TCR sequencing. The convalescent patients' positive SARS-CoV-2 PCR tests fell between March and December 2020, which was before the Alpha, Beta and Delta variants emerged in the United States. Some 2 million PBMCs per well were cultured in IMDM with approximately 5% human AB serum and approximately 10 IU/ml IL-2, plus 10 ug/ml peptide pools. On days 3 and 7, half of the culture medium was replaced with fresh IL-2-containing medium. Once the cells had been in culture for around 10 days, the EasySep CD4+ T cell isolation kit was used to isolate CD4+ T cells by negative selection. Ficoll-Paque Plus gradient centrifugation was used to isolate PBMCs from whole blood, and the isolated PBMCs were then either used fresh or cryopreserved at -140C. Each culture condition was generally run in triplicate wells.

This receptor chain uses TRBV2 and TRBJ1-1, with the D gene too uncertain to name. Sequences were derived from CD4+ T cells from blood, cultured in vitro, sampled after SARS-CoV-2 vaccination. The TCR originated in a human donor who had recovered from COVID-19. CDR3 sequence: CASSEVWGNTEAFF. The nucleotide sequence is TGTGCCAGCAGTGAAGTGTGGGGGAACACTGAAGCTTTCTTT.